The next 7 T cell receptor beta chains were all read from a single sample in a study of blood T cell repertoires in COVID-19. TCRdb's copy holds only in-frame clones and misses some; the assay was immunoSEQ multiplex PCR. The sample lists about 280,000 clones, about nine tenths occurring once. The sequenced sample consisted of peripheral blood. The source is a woman in her thirties or forties who had recovered from COVID-19.

The gene calls are TRBV2 and TRBJ2-5; TRBD2 matches 15 bases. Germline-derived CDR1 and CDR2 are SNHLY and FYNNEI. This CDR3 is 15 amino acids long. The junction had 4 bases not matched to a gene; V was cut back by 6 bases and J by 5 bases. The CDR3 DNA sequence: TGTGCCAGCAGGGGACTAGCGGGAGGTGAGGAGACCCAGTACTTC. Amino acids: CASRGLAGGEETQYF.

J is TRBJ1-1 and V is TRBV10-3; D ambiguous. The CDR3 runs 15 residues. Trimming took 2 bases from V and 10 from J, leaving 20 bases between them. CDR1 is ENHRY and CDR2 is SYGVKD in the germline V gene. CDR3 region: CAISEAGPDRGGAFF. CDR3 DNA: TGTGCCATCAGTGAGGCGGGTCCCGACCGCGGTGGAGCTTTCTTT.

This clone was detected once. The chain joins TRBV5-1 to TRBJ2-7; D is undetermined. The V end lost 2 bases, the J end lost 5 bases, and 5 bases lay between the germline ends. Germline V CDR1 and CDR2: SGHRS, YFSETQ. This CDR3 region has 11 residues. DNA for the CDR3: TGCGCCAGCAGCTTCAGTGACGAGCAGTACTTC. This codes for CASSFSDEQYF.

This clone has more than one count but fewer than ten. The V and J genes are TRBV2 and TRBJ1-4; 9 positions agree with TRBD1. V shed 1 base and J 8 bases; nucleotides not matched to a gene: 8. The V gene's germline CDR1 is SNHLY and CDR2 FYNNEI. CDR3 length: 16 amino acids. The CDR3 DNA is TGTGCCAGCAGTGAAGAGGGGGGACAGGGAAAGGAAAAACTGTTTTTT. Translated: CASSEEGGQGKEKLFF.

The chain is built from TRBV10-1 and TRBJ2-5; tentative D call: TRBD1 (5 bases). CDR3 length: 14 residues. Per the germline V gene, CDR1 is WNHNN and CDR2 is SYGVQD (reference sequence). Trimming cost V 2 bases and J 3 bases, with 10 bases left between them. The CDR3 region is CASSEGAGEETQYF. CDR3 DNA sequence: TGCGCCAGCAGTGAGGGGGCAGGCGAAGAGACCCAGTACTTC.

The rearrangement links TRBV2 to TRBJ2-3; no clear D. The V gene's germline CDR1 is SNHLY and CDR2 FYNNEI. This CDR3 has 13 residues. V gave up 2 bases and J gave up 10 bases, with 13 bases separating them. CDR3 residues: CASSEQAFQAQYF. CDR3 nucleotide sequence: TGTGCCAGCAGTGAACAGGCCTTCCAGGCGCAGTATTTT.

This clone was detected only once. The V and J genes are TRBV11-2 and TRBJ2-3; 12 nucleotides match TRBD2. This CDR3 has 16 residues. V gave up 3 bases and J gave up 2 bases; unmatched junction bases: 3. Per germline, CDR1 SGHAT and CDR2 FQNNGV. The CDR3 DNA follows: TGTGCCAGCAGCTTCCTAGCGGGAGGGACCACAGATACGCAGTATTTT. Residues: CASSFLAGGTTDTQYF.